This TCR beta chain is drawn from a study of cytomegalovirus exposure and HLA in healthy donors (dated by TCRdb to the late 2010s). For the wider study: In an earlier analysis of 450 to 750 of the donors, around 300 Gb of sequence data and some 120 million unique TCR beta sequences from approximately 180 million T cells were reported. An early release that covered about 600 HLA-typed donors contained around 300 gigabases of sequencing data and 75 million to 100 million unique TCR sequences. The study aimed to test whether cataloging public T cell receptors could reveal signatures of past pathogen exposure. To predict cytomegalovirus infection status, the study combined high-throughput TCR immunosequencing, statistical association of individual TCRs with disease status, and machine learning. Every discovery cohort repertoire had been produced on one sequencing platform. In a later genetic analysis, genome-wide SNP genotypes for 398 of the 666 donors were used, and that subset was treated as a discovery cohort. The genetic ancestry cluster associated with self-reported Caucasian donors included over 80% of the roughly 390 genotyped donors. In the later analysis, no new phenotypic data were used to find candidate immune exposures; instead, reliance was placed on TCR beta sequences and their occurrence across donors. To decide whether each TCR beta V gene segment behaved as functional or pseudogenic, an earlier analysis of fewer than 750 of the donors relied on high-throughput TCR beta sequencing. The number of donors typed differed by locus, with roughly 629-640 for A, B, C, DRB1 and DQB1, approximately 500 for DQA1, nearly 610 for DPA1, and some 450 for DPB1. Five DR-DQ haplotypes were handled as single units for association and clustering, since linkage in the cohort was strong. Besides the first cohort of 500 to 700 subjects, a separate validation cohort made up of 95 to 150 different subjects was used. Donor age, sex, ethnicity and CMV serostatus were collected together with the repertoire data. The study used immunosequencing to profile the T cell repertoires of 670 or so subjects and linked those repertoires to cytomegalovirus serostatus. Across around 400 genotyped donors of the cohort, an average of about 220,000 unique TCR beta nucleotide sequences per donor were sequenced, and around 19% of those sequences were non-productive. Class I and class II HLA loci were covered by the typing at four-digit resolution. To study patterns of TCR occurrence, a later analysis re-analyzed previously published TCR beta repertoires from 666 donors and added high-resolution HLA genotyping.

The cohort was made up of approximately 670 healthy bone marrow donors. At the time of sampling, all cohort members were nominally healthy, though unrecorded immune exposures were likely present. The donor was CMV seropositive and was included in the group of 290 or so seropositive cohort members. Each donor provided a peripheral blood sample, and peripheral blood mononuclear cells were used for TCR beta sequencing. The Qiagen DNeasy Blood Extraction Kit was used to extract genomic DNA from the blood cell samples. Overall results and qualifications from the work: A later analysis found that most CMV-associated TCR beta chains appeared HLA-restricted, with HLA associations seemingly driven largely by CMV exposure. Three of the identified cytomegalovirus-associated TCR beta chains were confirmed in vitro to be specific for cytomegalovirus antigens. Most TCR sequences were seen in very few donors, while some public TCRs were found in many individuals. A further reported finding was that TCR beta sequences accurately predicted the HLA-A and HLA-B alleles for most subjects in the first cohort. An association between a missense DCLRE1C variant and V-gene and J-gene trimming of TCR beta chains was found in a later genetic analysis and replicated in an independent cohort. In an earlier analysis of approximately 590 of the donors, most TCR beta V segments were observed in productive rearrangements about 90% or about 30% of the time, broadly matching IMGT annotations. In a later analysis, HLA-associated TCR beta chains showed more clonal expansion and lower generation probabilities than non-associated chains that were equally common. A later analysis found that TCR association rates varied across HLA loci, with DRB1 alleles showing the most associated TCRs and HLA-C alleles the fewest. Linkage disequilibrium might explain the correlated functional status among segregating V segments, but an unknown experimental factor could not be ruled out. According to the authors, the approach could potentially be generalized to other disease states and immunological phenotypes. The study gave a list of under 200 TCR beta chains associated with cytomegalovirus. A group of highly shared sequence variants was considered likely to be a technical artifact of the sequencing pipeline. In both the original and validation cohorts, the classifier was reported to diagnose cytomegalovirus status with high specificity and sensitivity. About 17 rarely observed V segments, including chromosome 9 orphons, were excluded from the earlier analysis of about 600 of the donors because counts were too low. Because some donors lacked HLA typing at each locus, the association tests relied only on the typed subset. Because the 87-base-pair reads could not distinguish some IMGT-functional V segments, including TRBV6-2 and TRBV6-3, those segments were excluded. When HLA alleles, especially DR and DQ, strongly co-occurred, attributing TCR associations to individual alleles was difficult. At a false discovery rate of 0.05, a later analysis linked around 15,000 TCR beta sequences to specific HLA alleles. In this cohort, only TCR beta chains were sequenced, and detectable features were limited by the absence of alpha or paired-chain data. CMV serostatus was the only immune exposure information available for the cohort. Several of the top co-occurrence clusters appeared to be linked to parvovirus B19, influenza, CMV and Epstein-Barr virus, according to a later analysis. A later genetic analysis reported fewer N-insertions in productive TCRs among donors in an Asian-associated ancestry cluster than the roughly 700-donor mean. Roughly uniform sequencing depth across donors was assumed in presence/absence analyses, although this assumption may not hold.

The library was prepared using the immunoSEQ multiplex PCR assay. For the multiplex PCR, a mixture combining 60 forward primers for TCR Vbeta segments and 13 reverse primers for TCR Jbeta segments was used. A multiplex PCR assay on genomic DNA amplified the CDR3 region of rearranged TCR beta genes. Amplified TCR beta libraries were sequenced as 87-base-pair reads on the Illumina HiSeq System. The paper's processing steps were these. In a later analysis, tens of millions of unique TCR beta chains were counted across the 690 or so repertoires, and roughly 11 million of these chains were shared by at least two donors. A nearest-neighbor algorithm error-corrected the raw reads and collapsed the reads into unique sequences, merging closely related sequences to remove PCR and sequencing errors. Alignment of CDR3 sequences to IMGT reference sequences was used to assign V, D and J gene segments. For a sequence to be retained, at least a six-nucleotide match to both a V gene segment and a J gene segment was required. A rearrangement was called productive if the CDR3 had no stop codons and remained in frame with V and J, and every other rearrangement was called non-productive. Following IMGT convention, CDR3 was defined as the stretch from the second conserved V-encoded cysteine to the conserved J-encoded phenylalanine. In an earlier analysis of more than 550 of the donors, sequences lacking an unambiguous match to a single V gene segment were excluded. An earlier analysis of a few hundred of the donors classified V segments as functional when productive rearrangements were above 56.7% and as segregating when the standard deviation between donors was above 5%. To diagnose cytomegalovirus status from the catalog of TCR beta chain sequences, a statistical classification framework was built. A later analysis assigned V and J genes by comparing TCR nucleotide sequences with IMGT/GENE-DB human TR gene sequences. A later analysis assigned CDR3 sequences and most-parsimonious VDJ recombination scenarios with the TCRdist pipeline. A later analysis defined each TCR beta chain by its CDR3 amino acid sequence plus V-gene family, and excluded reads lacking a unique V-gene family. In a later analysis, around 650 highly shared, low-generation-probability nucleotide sequences were removed to address suspected cross-contamination and a sequencing artifact. For each public chain, a later analysis derived a clonal expansion index from normalized ranks of inferred template counts within each repertoire. In a later analysis, generation probabilities were computed with a VDJ recombination model fitted to out-of-frame rearrangements, and the resulting probabilities were checked against IGoR. A later analysis scored TCR-TCR, TCR-HLA and TCR-CMV co-occurrence with hypergeometric tests, applying a repertoire-size bias correction to TCR pairs. To estimate false discovery rates, a later analysis permuted the HLA or CMV assignments 20 times. In a later analysis, co-occurring TCRs were grouped with DBSCAN, and TCRdist sequence similarity was added when clustering was performed within HLA-allele-positive subsets. For co-occurrence clustering, repertoires with fewer than 30,000 or more than 120,000 public chains were excluded, along with 5 or 6 repertoires with anomalous nucleotide sharing. The table was pulled from immuneACCESS by TCRdb, which kept in-frame rearrangements only. Such tables lose some clones; where checked, under half of the loss comes from unresolved V genes, and the rest has no known cause. That table is the source of V, J and clone size, and D and trimming were worked out from the DNA. In this sample the table shows 91,000 or so clones, about 80% of which occur a single time. Together, the top ten hold around 5% of the sample.

The CDR3 sequence holds 20 residues, the cysteine and phenylalanine included. Kept here is only the CDR3 DNA, which spans 60 bases and is read in frame from base 1. CDR1 MGHRA and CDR2 YSYEKL are derived from the germline V gene. V is reduced by 7 bases and J by 0 bases, leaving a spacing of 25 bases between them. As to this clone: No cognate antigen has been identified for it. Base qualities are not provided; no much larger clone lies one nucleotide away.

The chain was built from TRBV4-1 and TRBJ2-6; D gene: possibly TRBD1, on 6 matching bases. This sequence originates from a man under 40 in good health and CMV-seropositive. Sequenced: PBMCs. This receptor carries the CDR3 CASTLGALGTENSGANVLTF. The DNA sequence is given as TGCGCCAGCACTTTGGGGGCCCTTGGGACGGAAAACTCTGGGGCCAACGTCCTGACTTTC.